Here is one TCR beta chain with its context. No antigen is known for it. This sample was included in a study of PD-1 blockade in classical Hodgkin lymphoma. Study results and limitations: Newly diagnosed patients reportedly had lower baseline TCR diversity than healthy donors. Causes of the repertoire differences remain undefined, possibly disease activity or prior therapy.

Only in-frame clones appear in the TCRdb table, and some are missing; sequencing was by immunoSEQ multiplex PCR. The sample gives roughly 31,000 clones, about 90% of which show up once; 0.35% is in the top ten. The CDR3 extends over 17 amino acids. Germline CDR1 SGHTA, CDR2 FQGNSA. V gave up 1 base and J gave up 1 base, with 14 bases separating them. Time point reported: newly diagnosed, previously untreated cHL patient sample. Thawed PBMCs yielded CD4+ T cells through magnetic negative selection. The study compared against PBMCs from newly diagnosed, untreated classical Hodgkin lymphoma. The sample was CD4+ T cells from blood. This sequence joins TRBV7-2 and TRBJ2-4; perhaps TRBD2 as D (6 bases). The TCR sequence derives from a human donor with classical Hodgkin lymphoma. CDR3 in DNA: TGTGCCAGCAGCTTAGTCGGCAGTGGGGGGGCCAAAAACATTCAGTACTTC. Its translation is CASSLVGSGGAKNIQYF.